A selection of T cell receptor beta chains follows, all from one sample in a study of T cell changes during pregnancy in multiple sclerosis. This table comes from immunoSEQ multiplex PCR, and its TCRdb copy is limited to in-frame clones, with some not included. The data contain approximately 70,000 clones, about 89% of them seen just once; the ten biggest clones take up over 0.8%. Sequenced here: peripheral blood, sampled in the first trimester of pregnancy. The receptor set was obtained from a female donor in good health, enrolled as a control in a pregnancy study. Both conserved end residues are part of each CDR3. Each record gives: D gene, V gene, CDR3 length, clone size, J gene, CDR3 DNA, CDR3 protein. A D gene is named only where the DNA matches it firmly. Not all rows give a size; the values are once, few, many and, for expanded clones, a class.

D: TRBD1
V: TRBV12-5
length: 13
size: .
J: TRBJ2-5
DNA: TGTGCTAGTGGGGGGACAGGGGGAGAGACCCAGTACTTC
CDR3: CASGGTGGETQYF

D: .
V: TRBV7-9
length: 16
size: few
J: TRBJ1-2
DNA: TGTGCCAGCGGGGGAGATATCGGGACTACTAACTATGGCTACACCTTC
CDR3: CASGGDIGTTNYGYTF

D: TRBD2
V: TRBV27
length: 19
size: .
J: TRBJ2-1
DNA: TGTGCCAGCAGTTTATGGGGGACTAGCGGTCTTAGCTCCTACAATGAGCAGTTCTTC
CDR3: CASSLWGTSGLSSYNEQFF

D: .
V: TRBV18
length: 16
size: once
J: TRBJ2-3
DNA: TGTGCCAGCTCACCCGGGGTCCAGGCAAGCACAGATACGCAGTATTTT
CDR3: CASSPGVQASTDTQYF

D: .
V: TRBV7-9
length: 14
size: few
J: TRBJ2-3
DNA: TGTGCCAGCAGCAACTTGTCCCTTATGGATACGCAGTATTTT
CDR3: CASSNLSLMDTQYF

D: .
V: TRBV14
length: 15
size: .
J: TRBJ1-2
DNA: TGTGCCAGCAGCCAAGATGGGGCAGAGATCTATGGCTACACCTTC
CDR3: CASSQDGAEIYGYTF

D: .
V: TRBV5-4
length: 13
size: .
J: TRBJ2-7
DNA: TGTGCCAGCAGCTATGGAGGGAGATACGAGCAGTACTTC
CDR3: CASSYGGRYEQYF

D: .
V: TRBV7-9
length: 16
size: .
J: TRBJ1-4
DNA: TGTGCCAGCAGCTTAGTTCGCGGGGCGGTTCATGAAAAACTGTTTTTT
CDR3: CASSLVRGAVHEKLFF

D: TRBD1
V: TRBV27
length: 17
size: .
J: TRBJ2-5
DNA: TGTGCCAGCAGTCACGCCATCGGACAGGGATTAGAAGAGACCCAGTACTTC
CDR3: CASSHAIGQGLEETQYF

D: .
V: TRBV5-1
length: 15
size: once
J: TRBJ2-1
DNA: TGCGCCAGCCACCTCGGGGGGACAACGAACAATGAGCAGTTCTTC
CDR3: CASHLGGTTNNEQFF

D: .
V: TRBV7-2
length: 13
size: .
J: TRBJ2-5
DNA: TGTGCCAGCAGCCCTCCCGAGGTGGAGACCCAGTACTTC
CDR3: CASSPPEVETQYF

D: .
V: TRBV4-2
length: 15
size: .
J: TRBJ1-6
DNA: TGTGCCAGCAGCCAAGACCCAGGGTCGGGCTCACCCCTCCACTTT
CDR3: CASSQDPGSGSPLHF

D: .
V: TRBV2
length: 16
size: .
J: TRBJ1-5
DNA: TGTGCCAGCAGTGAAGGCAGTCTTTATAGCAATCAGCCCCAGCATTTT
CDR3: CASSEGSLYSNQPQHF

D: .
V: TRBV27
length: 15
size: .
J: TRBJ2-5
DNA: TGTGCCAGCAGCCCAATAACGGCGGGTCAAGAGACCCAGTACTTC
CDR3: CASSPITAGQETQYF

D: .
V: TRBV4-3
length: 17
size: .
J: TRBJ1-3
DNA: TGCGCCAGCAGCCCCCTAGGACTGGAACGCTCTGGAAACACCATATATTTT
CDR3: CASSPLGLERSGNTIYF

D: .
V: TRBV6-5
length: 13
size: .
J: TRBJ1-1
DNA: TGTGCCAGCAGCCGACTCCCGGACACTGAAGCTTTCTTT
CDR3: CASSRLPDTEAFF

D: .
V: TRBV6-4
length: 16
size: few
J: TRBJ2-2
DNA: TGTGCCAGCAGTGACTCGGGACACCTGAATGGCGGGGAGCTGTTTTTT
CDR3: CASSDSGHLNGGELFF

D: TRBD2
V: TRBV11-3
length: 16
size: .
J: TRBJ2-1
DNA: TGTGCCAGCAGCTTTGATAGCGGGAGTTCGGCTGGAGAGCAGTTCTTC
CDR3: CASSFDSGSSAGEQFF

D: TRBD1
V: TRBV19
length: 15
size: .
J: TRBJ1-2
DNA: TGTGCCAGTAACCGCCAACCAGGGGGCAACTATGGCTACACCTTC
CDR3: CASNRQPGGNYGYTF

D: .
V: TRBV4-2
length: 16
size: few
J: TRBJ1-5
DNA: TGTGCCAGCAGCCAAGGAGACGCACCAGGCCATCAGCCCCAGCATTTT
CDR3: CASSQGDAPGHQPQHF

D: .
V: TRBV5-4
length: 13
size: .
J: TRBJ2-7
DNA: TGTGCCAGCAGCTTGGTCGGTGTCTACGAGCAGTACTTC
CDR3: CASSLVGVYEQYF

D: TRBD1
V: TRBV5-1
length: 16
size: once
J: TRBJ1-4
DNA: TGCGCCAGCAGCTTGAATTCCGGACAGGGGAATGAAAAACTGTTTTTT
CDR3: CASSLNSGQGNEKLFF

D: .
V: TRBV27
length: 15
size: once
J: TRBJ1-2
DNA: TGTGCCAGCAGTCCCCGGGGGGTGGCCCCTTTCGGCTACACCTTC
CDR3: CASSPRGVAPFGYTF

D: .
V: TRBV6-5
length: 15
size: .
J: TRBJ1-2
DNA: TGTGCCAGCAGTTACTCGAACAGGGCTAACTATGGCTACACCTTC
CDR3: CASSYSNRANYGYTF

D: .
V: TRBV15
length: 12
size: .
J: TRBJ1-3
DNA: TGTGCCACCAGCAGAGATCGGAACACCATATATTTT
CDR3: CATSRDRNTIYF

D: TRBD2
V: TRBV7-9
length: 16
size: .
J: TRBJ2-3
DNA: TGTGCCAGCAGACCTCGTACTAGCGGGGGGGCCAGTACGCAGTATTTT
CDR3: CASRPRTSGGASTQYF

D: .
V: TRBV7-2
length: 16
size: .
J: TRBJ2-2
DNA: TGTGCCAGCAGCTTAGCCCCGGGACTGAACACCGGGGAGCTGTTTTTT
CDR3: CASSLAPGLNTGELFF

D: .
V: TRBV28
length: 12
size: once
J: TRBJ2-7
DNA: TGTGCCAGCAGTATCCGTATGTACGAGCAGTACTTC
CDR3: CASSIRMYEQYF

D: .
V: TRBV2
length: 14
size: .
J: TRBJ2-1
DNA: TGTGCCAGCCGCGCGCTAGCTTCCTACAATGAGCAGTTCTTC
CDR3: CASRALASYNEQFF

D: .
V: TRBV6-4
length: 12
size: .
J: TRBJ2-7
DNA: TGTGCCAGCAGTGCTCAGGGGTACGAGCAGTACTTC
CDR3: CASSAQGYEQYF

D: .
V: TRBV7-2
length: 15
size: .
J: TRBJ2-7
DNA: TGTGCCAGCAGCCCGGAAGACAGGTCCCCCTACGAGCAGTACTTC
CDR3: CASSPEDRSPYEQYF

D: TRBD1
V: TRBV4-3
length: 15
size: .
J: TRBJ2-7
DNA: TGCGCCAGCAGCCTCCAGACAGGGAGCTTCTACGAGCAGTACTTC
CDR3: CASSLQTGSFYEQYF

D: TRBD1
V: TRBV27
length: 15
size: .
J: TRBJ2-1
DNA: TGTGCCAGCAGTTCACAGGGGTACGTCTACAATGAGCAGTTCTTC
CDR3: CASSSQGYVYNEQFF

D: .
V: TRBV6-5
length: 15
size: .
J: TRBJ2-7
DNA: TGTGCCAGCAGCCGAGACAGGCCTATTTCCTACGAGCAGTACTTC
CDR3: CASSRDRPISYEQYF

D: .
V: TRBV4-2
length: 14
size: .
J: TRBJ1-5
DNA: TGTGCCAGCAGCCAAGCAGGGCAGGCTCAGCCCCAGCATTTT
CDR3: CASSQAGQAQPQHF

D: .
V: TRBV19
length: 14
size: once
J: TRBJ2-7
DNA: TGTGCCAGTAGTCGATCAGGTGAAGGCTACGAGCAGTACTTC
CDR3: CASSRSGEGYEQYF

D: .
V: TRBV7-8
length: 19
size: .
J: TRBJ2-1
DNA: TGTGCCAGCAGCTTAAGGGGGAGAGGACAGACCTTACTCTACAATGAGCAGTTCTTC
CDR3: CASSLRGRGQTLLYNEQFF

D: TRBD2
V: TRBV19
length: 15
size: .
J: TRBJ2-3
DNA: TGTGCCAGTAGTATAGAGCGGGAGAACGGAGATACGCAGTATTTT
CDR3: CASSIERENGDTQYF